This T cell receptor (beta chain) was retrieved from a study of shared clonotypes between healthy human individuals (dated by TCRdb to the early 2020s). Study-level background: The cohort comprised two women and a few men aged 18 to 49 years. For each donor, CD4 naive and CD4 memory were each given three plates, CD8 naive was given two plates, and CD8 memory was given one plate. The study deeply sequenced blood TCR repertoires of five healthy adults to estimate repertoire size and the extent of clonotype sharing between individuals. Different laboratories and diverse techniques were used to prepare libraries and sequence TCR repertoires, to increase sequencing depth and limit assay-specific biases. Between about 0.94 and 8.9 billion PBMCs per donor were obtained by leukapheresis.

About this clone: What this receptor recognizes is not known. Base-call qualities are not available, and no considerably larger clone is one nucleotide away.

The paper as a whole reports these results and caveats: Across a few donors, roughly 5.4% of naive CD4, more than 3% of naive CD8, 2.3% of memory CD4, and roughly 0.41% of memory CD8 clonotypes were shared. Pairwise subsampling led to the expectation that sequencing depth would affect the degree of clonotype sharing among donors. Naive subsets generally had larger estimated clonotype richness than memory subsets. Clonotypes shared by all four sorted-subset donors showed higher generation probabilities than non-shared clonotypes. Rarefaction of sorted-subset datasets indicated incomplete sequencing despite the large sequencing depth. Sampling was restricted to blood, and TCR repertoires in tissue are likely to differ from TCR repertoires in blood. The small number of donors limited the genetic and exposure-history diversity represented.

The donors were healthy, HIV-negative adults who had no recently reported acute infections or vaccinations. Every donor was a Caucasian adult residing in Nashville, Tennessee, USA. Magnetic negative selection was used to enrich CD4+ T cells, after which naive cells were positively selected on CD45RA and the negative fraction became the memory subset. After blood collection by leukapheresis, PBMCs were isolated using Ficoll-Histopaque density gradient centrifugation and then cryopreserved in the vapor phase of liquid nitrogen. Analytical flow cytometry was used to check the purity and quantity of each magnetically sorted T cell population. Genomic DNA was isolated from every sorted fraction and measured by UV absorbance on a Nanodrop 2000c. The germline V gene yields MGHDK for CDR1 and SYGVNS for CDR2. The CDR3 sequence holds 16 residues, the cysteine and phenylalanine included. Only the CDR3 region is kept as DNA, spanning 48 bases read in frame from base 1. The germline V and J ends show losses of 8 bases and 1 base respectively, and no gene match explains 10 bases of the junction.

Using the deep immunoSEQ assay, TCR CDR3 regions were amplified from genomic DNA by multiplex PCR. Extracted genomic DNA from each cell subset was distributed evenly across all wells of several immunoSEQ 96-well plates, and each plate was treated as a replicate. For sorted subsets, around 200 ng genomic DNA, equal to about 30,000 T cell genomes, was loaded into each replicate PCR. The purified libraries were quantified using a Qubit 3.0 fluorometer, sized with a Bioanalyzer 2100, and then quantified again using the KAPA Library Quantification kit. Every immunoSEQ 96-well plate was sequenced on a separate single-read 150-cycle Illumina NextSeq 550 flow cell. In the original analysis: The immunoSEQ output contained only junctional sequences without quality scores, so filtering could not match that applied to full-length reads. Sequences were annotated with PyIR, a Python wrapper for IgBLAST v1.9, and V/J genes and CDR3 were assigned using IMGT germline references. Any read was removed if the V/J assignment was weak (E-value above 1e-6), the CDR3 was missing, or the read contained stop codons, out-of-frame junctions, or ambiguous translated residues. V3J clonotypes were defined as sequences sharing the same inferred V gene, J gene, and CDR3 amino acid sequence. To compute the percentage overlap between repertoires, the number of shared unique clonotypes was divided by the size of the smaller repertoire. Repertoire richness was assessed with RTK rarefaction, the Chao1 estimator, and Recon v2.1 estimates of unobserved clonotypes. Generation probabilities were computed with OLGA for all TCRbeta clonotypes obtained by the gDNA method from several donors. What TCRdb holds here is the immuneACCESS table cut down to in-frame rearrangements. Part of the clones is not present; checked against another copy, under half of the missing clones reflect an unresolved V gene, and the others are unexplained. From that table come the V and J calls and clone size; the DNA was used to work out D and trimming. In all, the sample holds roughly 1 million clones, and around 75% of those were seen once. Clones ranked in the top ten supply approximately 1.5% of the sample.

The sequence is built from TRBV25-1 and TRBJ2-2, with 7 central nucleotides matching TRBD2. The TCR was taken from a man younger than 35 in good health. The sequencing sample was made of memory CD4+ T cells sorted from blood. Reading the label with the study, this specimen's cell subset or site is: CD45RA-negative fraction. The nucleotides are TGTGCCAGCGGTTCAGGCGGGAGTAGGAACACCGGGGAGCTGTTTTTT. Its amino acids are CASGSGGSRNTGELFF.